The rows below give T cell receptor beta chains drawn from one sample of a study of blood T cell repertoires in COVID-19. Generated by immunoSEQ multiplex PCR, the TCRdb table keeps only in-frame clones and is missing some. Of some 250,000 clones detected, around nine tenths appear once; the ten largest clones hold roughly 1.8%. Sequencing was carried out using peripheral blood. The receptors here all came from a man aged 30-40 years with active or convalescent COVID-19. The CDR3 runs from the conserved cysteine through the conserved F or W. A D gene is named only where the DNA matches it firmly. Part of the rows lack a size; the others show once, few, many or a class for expanded clones.

v_call: TRBV13
d_call: TRBD1
clone_size: -
j_call: TRBJ1-1
cdr3_length: 14
cdr3_nt: TGTGCCAGCAAAATTGGGACAGGGAGGCGTGAAGCTTTCTTT
cdr3_aa: CASKIGTGRREAFF

v_call: TRBV7-9
d_call: -
clone_size: few
j_call: TRBJ2-7
cdr3_length: 16
cdr3_nt: TGTGCCAGCAGCCCTTCGGAGGACGAAGGAAACTACGAGCAGTACTTC
cdr3_aa: CASSPSEDEGNYEQYF

v_call: TRBV5-1
d_call: TRBD1
clone_size: -
j_call: TRBJ2-3
cdr3_length: 15
cdr3_nt: TGCGCCAGCAGCTTGGAAACAGGGGCCACAGATACGCAGTATTTT
cdr3_aa: CASSLETGATDTQYF

v_call: TRBV11-2
d_call: TRBD1
clone_size: once
j_call: TRBJ2-7
cdr3_length: 15
cdr3_nt: TGTGCCAGCAGCCTCGGACAGGGGAGCTCCTACGAGCAGTACTTC
cdr3_aa: CASSLGQGSSYEQYF

v_call: TRBV3-1/TRBV3-2
d_call: -
clone_size: once
j_call: TRBJ1-3
cdr3_length: 16
cdr3_nt: TGTGCCAGCAGCCCCTTCTCTGTTCTAGCTGGAAACACCATATATTTT
cdr3_aa: CASSPFSVLAGNTIYF

v_call: TRBV5-1
d_call: TRBD1
clone_size: -
j_call: TRBJ2-7
cdr3_length: 13
cdr3_nt: TGCGCCAGCAGCTCGCGGACAGGGCCCGAGCAGTACTTC
cdr3_aa: CASSSRTGPEQYF

v_call: TRBV12-3/TRBV12-4
d_call: -
clone_size: -
j_call: TRBJ2-7
cdr3_length: 13
cdr3_nt: TGTGCCAGCAGTTTGGGCAGCTCCTACGAGCAGTACTTC
cdr3_aa: CASSLGSSYEQYF

v_call: TRBV7-2
d_call: -
clone_size: -
j_call: TRBJ2-5
cdr3_length: 17
cdr3_nt: TGTGCCAGCAGCTTAGTCTTCGGCGTCCTCGTTCGGGGGACCCAGTACTTC
cdr3_aa: CASSLVFGVLVRGTQYF

v_call: TRBV18
d_call: -
clone_size: once
j_call: TRBJ1-2
cdr3_length: 13
cdr3_nt: TGTGCCAGCTCACCCACCCAACCGGGAGGCTACACCTTC
cdr3_aa: CASSPTQPGGYTF

v_call: TRBV2
d_call: -
clone_size: -
j_call: TRBJ2-5
cdr3_length: 13
cdr3_nt: TGTGCCAGCACCCGAGACAGCCAAGAGACCCAGTACTTC
cdr3_aa: CASTRDSQETQYF

v_call: TRBV18
d_call: -
clone_size: -
j_call: TRBJ1-1
cdr3_length: 12
cdr3_nt: TGTGCCGCGCGTCAGACACAAACTGAAGCTTTCTTT
cdr3_aa: CAARQTQTEAFF

v_call: TRBV5-4
d_call: TRBD2
clone_size: -
j_call: TRBJ2-3
cdr3_length: 16
cdr3_nt: TGTGCCAGCAGCTTGTTTTCTAGCGGGGGTCTAGATACGCAGTATTTT
cdr3_aa: CASSLFSSGGLDTQYF

v_call: TRBV7-8
d_call: -
clone_size: -
j_call: TRBJ2-1
cdr3_length: 11
cdr3_nt: TGTGCCAGCAGCAGCGGCCTCGGGGAGGTCTTC
cdr3_aa: CASSSGLGEVF

v_call: TRBV5-8
d_call: TRBD1
clone_size: -
j_call: TRBJ2-7
cdr3_length: 16
cdr3_nt: TGTGCCAGCACCAACGTAATCGGACAGGGTCTCAATGAGCAGTACTTC
cdr3_aa: CASTNVIGQGLNEQYF

v_call: TRBV19
d_call: -
clone_size: -
j_call: TRBJ2-4
cdr3_length: 15
cdr3_nt: TGTGCCAGTAAGTTCGGTGTGACAGAGAAAAACATTCAGTACTTC
cdr3_aa: CASKFGVTEKNIQYF

v_call: TRBV9
d_call: -
clone_size: -
j_call: TRBJ2-7
cdr3_length: 15
cdr3_nt: TGTGCCAGCAGCGTAGGACCGGACTCAACCTACGAGCAGTACTTC
cdr3_aa: CASSVGPDSTYEQYF

v_call: TRBV6-5
d_call: -
clone_size: -
j_call: TRBJ1-1
cdr3_length: 14
cdr3_nt: TGTGCCAGCAGTTACTCGAGCTTGAACACTGAAGCTTTCTTT
cdr3_aa: CASSYSSLNTEAFF

v_call: TRBV6-2/TRBV6-3
d_call: TRBD2
clone_size: -
j_call: TRBJ2-3
cdr3_length: 14
cdr3_nt: TGTGCCAGCAGTTTTAGCGGGGGGGCAGCGACGCAGTATTTT
cdr3_aa: CASSFSGGAATQYF

v_call: TRBV6-5
d_call: -
clone_size: -
j_call: TRBJ1-4
cdr3_length: 15
cdr3_nt: TGTGCCAGCAGTACCCGCGGTAGGGGTGGGGAAAAACTGTTTTTT
cdr3_aa: CASSTRGRGGEKLFF

v_call: TRBV5-1
d_call: TRBD1
clone_size: -
j_call: TRBJ2-2
cdr3_length: 16
cdr3_nt: TGCGCCAGCAGCGATCCCCGACAGGGAAACACCGGGGAGCTGTTTTTT
cdr3_aa: CASSDPRQGNTGELFF

v_call: TRBV5-6
d_call: -
clone_size: -
j_call: TRBJ2-7
cdr3_length: 14
cdr3_nt: TGTGCCAGCAGCTTCGGGGGAGTGGACGTACGTCAGTACTTC
cdr3_aa: CASSFGGVDVRQYF

v_call: TRBV18
d_call: TRBD1
clone_size: -
j_call: TRBJ2-7
cdr3_length: 15
cdr3_nt: TGTGCCAGCTCACGCGGGACAGGGGTCTCCTACGAGCAGTACTTC
cdr3_aa: CASSRGTGVSYEQYF

v_call: TRBV21-1
d_call: -
clone_size: -
j_call: TRBJ1-1
cdr3_length: 17
cdr3_nt: TGTGCCAGCGTCAACCCGACAGGGGGGATTGCGAACACTGAAGCTTTCTTT
cdr3_aa: CASVNPTGGIANTEAFF

v_call: TRBV5-4
d_call: -
clone_size: -
j_call: TRBJ2-5
cdr3_length: 15
cdr3_nt: TGTGCCAGCACCGACGGACAGCGAAATCAAGAGACCCAGTACTTC
cdr3_aa: CASTDGQRNQETQYF

v_call: TRBV19
d_call: -
clone_size: once
j_call: TRBJ2-2
cdr3_length: 14
cdr3_nt: TGTGCCAGCACCCTACACGGGGGCACCGGGGAGCTGTTTTTT
cdr3_aa: CASTLHGGTGELFF

v_call: TRBV29-1
d_call: -
clone_size: -
j_call: TRBJ2-1
cdr3_length: 15
cdr3_nt: TGCAGCGTCGACAAACAGGCAAGCTCCTACAATGAGCAGTTCTTC
cdr3_aa: CSVDKQASSYNEQFF

v_call: TRBV7-8
d_call: TRBD2
clone_size: -
j_call: TRBJ2-7
cdr3_length: 16
cdr3_nt: TGTGCCAGCAGCGCCGATCCCAGCGGGGCCGGAGGGGAGCAGTACTTC
cdr3_aa: CASSADPSGAGGEQYF

v_call: TRBV12-5
d_call: TRBD2
clone_size: -
j_call: TRBJ2-5
cdr3_length: 19
cdr3_nt: TGTGCTAGTGGTTTGGTACGGGAGGGGTTAGGGTCGGTCCAAGAGACCCAGTACTTC
cdr3_aa: CASGLVREGLGSVQETQYF

v_call: TRBV7-8
d_call: TRBD2
clone_size: -
j_call: TRBJ2-1
cdr3_length: 17
cdr3_nt: TGTGCCAGCAGCCGGAGCGGGGGCCCTAGCTCCTACAATGAGCAGTTCTTC
cdr3_aa: CASSRSGGPSSYNEQFF

v_call: TRBV4-3
d_call: -
clone_size: -
j_call: TRBJ2-3
cdr3_length: 18
cdr3_nt: TGCGCCAGCAGCCAAGATCCCCCTACGGGGTTTGTTACAGATACGCAGTATTTT
cdr3_aa: CASSQDPPTGFVTDTQYF

v_call: TRBV7-9
d_call: TRBD1
clone_size: -
j_call: TRBJ1-1
cdr3_length: 14
cdr3_nt: TGTGCCAGCAGCATCGGAGGGACAGGGAGTGAAGCTTTCTTT
cdr3_aa: CASSIGGTGSEAFF

v_call: TRBV30
d_call: TRBD1
clone_size: -
j_call: TRBJ1-1
cdr3_length: 14
cdr3_nt: TGTGCCTGGAGCAGTGGACAGGGAGGGACTGAAGCTTTCTTT
cdr3_aa: CAWSSGQGGTEAFF

v_call: TRBV2
d_call: TRBD1
clone_size: -
j_call: TRBJ1-1
cdr3_length: 17
cdr3_nt: TGTGCCAGCAGTGAATCAGGGGGGATGGATTTGAACACTGAAGCTTTCTTT
cdr3_aa: CASSESGGMDLNTEAFF

v_call: TRBV27
d_call: -
clone_size: -
j_call: TRBJ1-5
cdr3_length: 15
cdr3_nt: TGTGCCAGCAGTTTGGAGGGGTTCAGCAATCAGCCCCAGCATTTT
cdr3_aa: CASSLEGFSNQPQHF

v_call: TRBV6-5
d_call: TRBD1
clone_size: -
j_call: TRBJ2-3
cdr3_length: 15
cdr3_nt: TGTGCCAGCAGTAACTCCCCGACAGGGAGTGGGTCGCAGTATTTT
cdr3_aa: CASSNSPTGSGSQYF

v_call: TRBV18
d_call: TRBD2
clone_size: -
j_call: TRBJ2-3
cdr3_length: 17
cdr3_nt: TGTGCCAGCTCACCCCGAAGGAGCGGGGGCCTAACAGATACGCAGTATTTT
cdr3_aa: CASSPRRSGGLTDTQYF

v_call: TRBV12-3/TRBV12-4
d_call: -
clone_size: -
j_call: TRBJ2-7
cdr3_length: 12
cdr3_nt: TGTGCCAGCAGTCCGGGAACGCACGAGCAGTACTTC
cdr3_aa: CASSPGTHEQYF

v_call: TRBV2
d_call: -
clone_size: -
j_call: TRBJ2-2
cdr3_length: 13
cdr3_nt: TGTGCCAGCAGAGCGGAGGACACCGGGGAGCTGTTTTTT
cdr3_aa: CASRAEDTGELFF

v_call: TRBV3-1/TRBV3-2
d_call: -
clone_size: few
j_call: TRBJ2-4
cdr3_length: 17
cdr3_nt: TGTGCCAGCAGCCAAGATGAACGGGGGATGCGCGGAAACATTCAGTACTTC
cdr3_aa: CASSQDERGMRGNIQYF